This section outlines one T cell receptor beta chain sequence together with its context. The length of the CDR3 is 14 residues. Trimming removed 0 bases at V and 6 bases at J, with 12 bases between. Germline CDR1 and CDR2: SGHKS and YYEKEE (reference sequence). The data were obtained in a study of cytomegalovirus exposure and HLA in healthy donors. PCR was performed using 60 Vbeta and 13 Jbeta primers. Method: immunoSEQ multiplex PCR; TCRdb's copy keeps in-frame clones and lacks some. The sample shows more than 90,000 clones, 76% of them seen only once. The chain couples TRBV5-5 to TRBJ1-2; perhaps TRBD1 as D (5 bases). The sequence derives from a middle-aged man in good health and CMV-seronegative. Sequences were obtained from PBMCs. The CDR3 protein is CASSLVQAGDGYTF. CDR3 bases: TGTGCCAGCAGCTTGGTGCAGGCGGGGGATGGCTACACCTTC.